What follows are 25 T cell receptor beta chains derived from one specimen sequenced in a study of immune characteristics of hereditary and idiopathic chronic pancreatitis. Patients undergoing total pancreatectomy with islet autotransplantation (TPIAT) were the source of the chronic pancreatitis pancreas tissue. Library prep was done by the immunoSEQ multiplex PCR assay. TCRdb carries this immuneACCESS record with in-frame sequences only. Its versions omit some clonotypes, under half of them owing to an unresolved V gene in the studies checked, with the rest unexplained. The sample table shows about 14,000 clones, and 73% are seen once. Of the sample, approximately 15% is held by the ten largest clones. Sequenced sample: pancreas tissue with hereditary chronic pancreatitis. All receptors come from a human donor with chronic pancreatitis.

This chain connects TRBV7-2 to TRBJ2-7; tentative D call: TRBD1 (5 bases). Trimming removed 7 bases at V and 5 bases at J, with 21 bases between. The CDR3 is 15 residues long. Germline CDR1 and CDR2: SGHTA and FQGNSA. The CDR3 sequence is CASTQGGYPGDEQYF. The CDR3 DNA reads as TGTGCCAGCACCCAGGGTGGGTACCCCGGCGACGAGCAGTACTTC.

CDR3 protein: CAWSVVPGEGVDTQYF. In nucleotides, the CDR3 is TGTGCCTGGAGTGTTGTACCAGGGGAAGGAGTAGATACGCAGTATTTT. V usage is TRBV30 and J usage is TRBJ2-3; TRBD1 might be the D (6 bases). The CDR3 is 16 residues long. Germline V gene lookup returns CDR1 GTSNPN and CDR2 SVGIG (reference sequence). The V end lost 0 bases, the J end lost 5 bases, and 18 bases lay between the germline ends.

J is TRBJ2-2 and V is TRBV7-8; D possibly uses TRBD1 or TRBD2 (5 bases each). The germline CDR1 and CDR2 sequences are SGHVS and FQNEAQ. The ends were cut back, 5 bases at V and 0 bases at J, with 10 bases in the middle. CDR3 size: 15 residues. DNA of the CDR3: TGTGCCAGCAGCCCTTGGGGGACGAACACCGGGGAGCTGTTTTTT. Amino acids: CASSPWGTNTGELFF.

V gene TRBV2 combines with J gene TRBJ2-2; 15 nucleotides line up with TRBD2. The CDR3 consists of 19 residues. Germline trimming cut 5 bases from V and 4 bases from J; bases unmatched to any gene: 11. The germline gives CDR1 SNHLY, CDR2 FYNNEI. CDR3 region: CASSRTSGRASVGTGELFF. In DNA, the CDR3 is TGTGCCAGCAGTCGGACTAGCGGGAGGGCCTCAGTGGGCACCGGGGAGCTGTTTTTT.

The sample holds one count of this clone. This rearrangement joins TRBV5-6 to TRBJ1-1; D ambiguous. V shed 1 base and J shed 10 bases, with 8 bases lying between them. Per germline, CDR1 SGHDT and CDR2 YYEEEE. The CDR3 spans 11 residues. The CDR3 DNA sequence: TGTGCCAGCAGCTTGAACGGGAGAGCTTTCTTT. This translates into CASSLNGRAFF.

V usage is TRBV5-1 and J usage is TRBJ2-1; 10 bases are shared with TRBD1. Trimming took 0 bases from V and 0 from J; bases not matched to a gene: 9. In germline, CDR1 is SGHRS, CDR2 YFSETQ. The CDR3 sequence is 19 residues long. CDR3 coding DNA: TGCGCCAGCAGCTTGGGGACAGGGGGGGCCATGAGCTCCTACAATGAGCAGTTCTTC. Residues: CASSLGTGGAMSSYNEQFF.

J is TRBJ1-5 and V is TRBV28; D unclear. V lost 5 bases and J lost 4, with 12 bases in between. Germline CDR1 is MDHEN and CDR2 is SYDVKM. CDR3 length: 14 residues. The CDR3 DNA reads as TGTGCCAGCAGTCTAATAACGGGGAATCAGCCCCAGCATTTT. This sequence encodes CASSLITGNQPQHF.

This chain connects TRBV21-1 to TRBJ2-1; the table's D call, TRBD1, was not checked against the DNA. TRBV21-1 is a pseudogene segment. The CDR3 has 18 amino acids. This chain's CDR3 is CASPGGQGSNYLYNEQFF. DNA for the CDR3: TGTGCCAGCCCCGGGGGACAGGGGTCCAACTACTTATACAATGAGCAGTTCTTC.

This rearrangement joins TRBV18 to TRBJ1-3; 8 nucleotides agree with TRBD1. The junction had 8 bases not matched to a gene; V was cut back by 8 bases and J by 2 bases. The CDR3 consists of 15 residues. Looked up from germline, CDR1 is KGHSH and CDR2 is LQKENI. Here the CDR3 reads CASNAGQGTGNTIYF. The DNA of the CDR3 is TGTGCCAGCAACGCTGGACAGGGCACTGGAAACACCATATATTTT.

The chain employs TRBV9 and TRBJ1-1; D gene uncertain. Trimming removed 4 bases at V and 9 bases at J, with 22 bases between. The CDR3 spans 15 residues. Looked up from germline, CDR1 is SGDLS and CDR2 is YYNGEE. This chain's CDR3 is CASSISPKRASQAFF. DNA for the CDR3: TGTGCCAGCAGCATCTCCCCCAAACGCGCCTCACAAGCTTTCTTT.

This chain connects TRBV20-1 to TRBJ2-1; D gene unclear. The length of the CDR3 is 11 residues. The ends were cut back, 1 base at V and 9 bases at J, with 7 bases in the middle. Germline loops: CDR1 DFQATT, CDR2 SNEGSKA (reference sequence). The CDR3 DNA is TGCAGTGCTAGAGTGATTAGTGAGCAGTTCTTC. This gives the protein CSARVISEQFF.

The V gene is TRBV19, the J gene TRBJ2-7; D unclear. Trimming took off 4 bases at V and 1 base at J, with 5 bases between the two ends. CDR3 length: 12 amino acids. Germline V lookup: CDR1 LNHDA, CDR2 SQIVND (reference sequence). For the CDR3, the DNA is TGTGCCAGTAGTACCGGATCCTACGAGCAGTACTTC. Translated, it gives CASSTGSYEQYF.

This clone was observed a handful of times. The J gene is TRBJ2-2, the V gene TRBV19, with D possibly TRBD1 on 6 matching bases. The length of the CDR3 is 13 residues. Germline values: CDR1 LNHDA, CDR2 SQIVND (reference sequence). V was pared by 7 bases and J by 7 bases, with 13 bases between. The CDR3 coding sequence is TGTGCCAGTACACTTACGGACAGCGGGGAGCTGTTTTTT. This gives the protein CASTLTDSGELFF.

The rearrangement joins TRBV14 to TRBJ2-7; maybe TRBD1 (7 bases). Deletions cut 3 bases from V and 6 bases from J, with 15 bases between. Germline V CDR1 and CDR2: SGHDN, FVKESK. The CDR3 runs to 14 residues. The CDR3 DNA reads as TGTGCCAGCAGCCATTCCAGGGGGGTGGGCGAGCAGTACTTC. This encodes CASSHSRGVGEQYF.

The table lists this clone with a few counts. The J gene is TRBJ1-4, the V gene TRBV5-1, with TRBD1 matching 8 bases. Trimming at V came to 3 bases and at J to 5 bases, leaving 6 bases not matched to a gene. The CDR3 has 15 amino acids. Germline-derived CDR1 and CDR2 are SGHRS and YFSETQ. The CDR3 loop is CASSSQGARNEKLFF. CDR3 bases: TGCGCCAGCAGCTCTCAGGGGGCAAGAAATGAAAAACTGTTTTTT.

This clone was seen a few times. The rearrangement links TRBV3-1 (or the pseudogene TRBV3-2) to TRBJ2-3, with TRBD2 matching 7 bases. Trimming at V came to 0 bases and at J to 4 bases, leaving 7 bases not matched to a gene. The CDR3 length is 16 residues. The germline V gene encodes CDR1 LGHDT and CDR2 YNNKEL (reference sequence). CDR3 loop: CASSQELREIADTQYF. The CDR3 DNA is TGTGCCAGCAGCCAAGAGCTGCGGGAGATCGCAGATACGCAGTATTTT.

This clone was seen a handful of times. The chain employs TRBV5-5 and TRBJ2-5; 9 positions agree with TRBD2. The CDR3 sequence is 15 residues long. V gave up 7 bases and J gave up 0 bases; unmatched junction bases: 7. The germline CDR1 and CDR2 sequences are SGHKS and YYEKEE (reference sequence). In DNA, the CDR3 is TGTGCCAGCGGTCCGAGCGGGAGGAACCAAGAGACCCAGTACTTC. Its protein is CASGPSGRNQETQYF.

This clone occurred a few times. The V call is TRBV6-1, the J call TRBJ2-7; 12 positions agree with TRBD2. With 4 bases clipped from V and 6 bases from J, the junction kept 10 bases outside the gene matches. Germline V lookup: CDR1 MNHNS, CDR2 SASEGT. The CDR3 is 16 residues long. CDR3: CASSGLAGVEIGEQYF. The CDR3 DNA sequence: TGTGCCAGCAGTGGACTAGCGGGAGTCGAGATCGGCGAGCAGTACTTC.

The chain uses TRBV7-9 and TRBJ2-7, with D hard to call. The CDR3 totals 13 residues. In germline, CDR1 is SEHNR, CDR2 FQNEAQ (reference sequence). The ends were cut back, 5 bases at V and 2 bases at J, with 10 bases in the middle. The CDR3 DNA is TGTGCCAGCAGCGAAGACACTACCTACGAGCAGTACTTC. Residues: CASSEDTTYEQYF. Variable domain in full (rest from reference TRBV7-9 and TRBJ2-7): DTGVSQNPRHKITKRGQNVTFRCDPISEHNRLYWYRQTLGQGPEFLTYFQNEAQLEKSRLLSDRFSAERPKGSFSTLEIQRTEQGDSAMYLCASSEDTTYEQYFGPGTRLTVT.

This chain links TRBV5-6 with TRBJ1-1; 7 bases fit TRBD1. V was clipped by 5 bases and J by 5 bases; unmatched bases: 6. This CDR3 comprises 13 residues. Germline loops: CDR1 SGHDT, CDR2 YYEEEE. CDR3 coding DNA: TGTGCCAGCAGTTATCAGGGGGGGACTGAAGCTTTCTTT. Translated: CASSYQGGTEAFF.

The rearrangement joins TRBV28 to TRBJ1-1; D ambiguous. This CDR3 contains 13 residues. The germline V gene has CDR1 MDHEN and CDR2 SYDVKM. V lost 7 bases, J lost 4 bases, and 13 bases lay in between. Written as DNA, the CDR3 is TGTGCCAGCACCCCCTCGTGGGTCACTGAAGCTTTCTTT. Encoded protein: CASTPSWVTEAFF. The full variable domain, completed using reference TRBV28 and TRBJ1-1, is DVKVTQSSRYLVKRTGEKVFLECVQDMDHENMFWYRQDPGLGLRLIYFSYDVKMKEKGDIPEGYSVSREKKERFSLILESASTNQTSMYLCASTPSWVTEAFFGQGTRLTVV.

The J gene is TRBJ2-1, the V gene TRBV3-1 (or the pseudogene TRBV3-2), with 8 bases identical to TRBD2. CDR3 length: 14 residues. Germline loops: CDR1 LGHDT, CDR2 YNNKEL (reference sequence). Losses at the gene ends were 1 base for V and 9 bases for J; bases not matched to a gene: 5. The CDR3 DNA is TGTGCCAGCAGCCAAGCCCGGACTAGCATTGAGCAGTTCTTC. Translating gives CASSQARTSIEQFF.

The chain combines TRBV27 with TRBJ1-1, with D possibly TRBD1 on 5 matching bases. CDR3 length: 14 amino acids. Germline CDR1 and CDR2: MNHEY and SMNVEV (reference sequence). V was shortened by 7 bases and J by 7 bases, with 19 bases between the two germline ends. CDR3 in amino acids: CASKDLGLRGEAFF. The CDR3, as DNA: TGTGCCAGCAAGGATTTAGGATTAAGGGGTGAAGCTTTCTTT.

This clone is judged medium-sized. The rearrangement links TRBV19 to TRBJ2-7; either TRBD1 or TRBD2 may fit D (6 bases each). The CDR3 extends over 14 amino acids. Germline CDR1 is LNHDA and CDR2 is SQIVND (reference sequence). The ends were cut back, 5 bases at V and 4 bases at J, with 15 bases in the middle. CDR3 in DNA: TGTGCCAGTAGTCCGTCCGGGGGCGGATACGAGCAGTACTTC. It codes for CASSPSGGGYEQYF.

A single count supports this clone. This chain links TRBV24-1 with TRBJ2-3; no firm D call. CDR1 is KGHDR and CDR2 is SFDVKD in the germline V gene. V gave up 2 bases and J gave up 3 bases, with 11 bases separating them. The CDR3 consists of 15 residues. CDR3 protein: CATSDWKGGTDTQYF. The CDR3 coding sequence is TGTGCCACCAGTGATTGGAAGGGTGGGACAGATACGCAGTATTTT.